This T cell receptor beta chain was retrieved from a study of blood T cell repertoires in COVID-19 (TCRdb year 2020). For context, the study as a whole: Samples covering the acute and convalescent phases of COVID-19 were provided by collaborators in the United States, Italy and Spain. The prospective study material was composed of cDNA or gDNA derived from T cells, B-cell-depleted T cells, or PBMCs. Deeply sampled blood TCRbeta repertoires from subjects exposed to, actively infected with, or recovered from COVID-19 were included in the dataset. A freely available public database, intended as a resource for researchers studying the immune response to SARS-CoV-2, is where the repertoires were released. Samples came from the ongoing ImmuneRACE study (first 160 participants) plus 1,254 subjects from 6 global collaborators. Sample metadata almost always included a de-identified subject ID, COVID-19 status, age in years and sex. HLA class I and class II types, where available, came from metadata supplied by the sample provider rather than from assay-based typing. The full study reports these points: The quantity of clinical and demographic metadata differed by source and by participant and was supplied without curation.

TCRbeta CDR3 regions were amplified from genomic DNA using the immunoSEQ Assay, a bias-controlled multiplex PCR. The authors' analysis ran thus. Nucleated cell counts per sample were estimated from amplification of reference gene primers within the assay. To quantify the absolute abundance of each unique TCRbeta CDR3 rearrangement, sequence reads were collapsed and filtered. For each sample, productive Simpson clonality was calculated by taking the square root of Simpson's diversity index across productive rearrangements. TCRdb's version of the immuneACCESS table is confined to in-frame rearrangements and falls short of the full clone set. An unresolved V gene accounts for under half of the shortfall where checked; the remainder is of unknown origin. Clone size and the V and J calls come from that table; the DNA yielded D and trimming. This sample has 250,000 to 300,000 clones in its table, and around nine tenths of those were observed once. The top ten hold over 9% of the sample.

One collaborating source in Seattle enrolled patients while the patients were actively infected and followed the patients over time throughout the course of disease. Whole blood was collected in K2EDTA tubes by collaborating institutions according to the institutions' own protocols. For TCRbeta analysis, collaborators shipped samples in one of three forms: frozen whole blood, isolated PBMCs, or DNA extracted from either of those sample types. Regarding this clone: The antigen it binds to is not known. No per-base quality is available; no much larger clone lies one base away.

The CDR3 runs 17 residues from the cysteine to the phenylalanine. Solely the CDR3 DNA is kept, with 51 bases framed from the first base. The V end loses 0 bases and the J end loses 3 bases, and a stretch of 18 bases separates them. The germline V gene encodes CDR1 SGHVS and CDR2 FQNEAQ. The receptor was isolated from a woman under 40 with COVID-19, enrolled during active disease. The chain is encoded by TRBV7-8 joined to TRBJ2-7, with TRBD2 tentatively as D gene (7 bases match). Sequenced sample: peripheral blood. The CDR3 loop reads CASSLARVGGLIYEQYF. The sequence in DNA is TGTGCCAGCAGCTTAGCTAGGGTCGGGGGGCTGATCTACGAGCAGTACTTC.